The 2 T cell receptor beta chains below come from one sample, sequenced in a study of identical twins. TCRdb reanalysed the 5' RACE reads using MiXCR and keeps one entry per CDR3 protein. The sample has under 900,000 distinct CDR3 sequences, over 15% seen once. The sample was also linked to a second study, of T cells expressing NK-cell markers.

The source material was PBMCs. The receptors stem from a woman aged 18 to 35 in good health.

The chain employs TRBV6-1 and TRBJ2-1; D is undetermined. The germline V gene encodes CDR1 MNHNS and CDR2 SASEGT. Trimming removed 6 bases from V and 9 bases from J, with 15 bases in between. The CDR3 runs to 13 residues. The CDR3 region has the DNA TGTGCCAGCAGCCGGGCCTTGAATTTTGAGCAGTTCTTC. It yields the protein CASSRALNFEQFF.

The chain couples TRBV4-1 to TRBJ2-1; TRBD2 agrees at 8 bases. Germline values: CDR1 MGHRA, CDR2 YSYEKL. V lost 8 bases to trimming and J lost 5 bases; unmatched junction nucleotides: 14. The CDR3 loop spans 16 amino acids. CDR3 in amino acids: CASHAGGLAAHNEQFF. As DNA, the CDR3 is TGCGCCAGCCACGCAGGAGGACTAGCTGCTCACAATGAGCAGTTCTTC.